The 30 T cell receptor beta chains given below trace back to one sample, sequenced in a study of PD-1 blockade in classical Hodgkin lymphoma. Here immunoSEQ multiplex PCR was the method, and the copy in TCRdb shows in-frame clones only, minus some. Of just over 7,000 clones listed, about four fifths are singletons. Relapses following autologous stem cell transplantation were seen in all patients, with brentuximab vedotin exposure varying. Specimen: peripheral blood mononuclear cells (PBMCs), collected at baseline. Receptors originate from a human donor with classical Hodgkin lymphoma.

The rearrangement uses TRBV9 and TRBJ2-3, with 7 bases lining up with TRBD2. Germline assignment: CDR1 SGDLS and CDR2 YYNGEE. CDR3 length: 13 residues. The J segment lost 5 bases and the V segment lost 3 bases, leaving 3 bases of the junction unmatched. The CDR3 spells CASSALAGDTQYF. DNA for the CDR3: TGTGCCAGCAGCGCCTTAGCGGGAGATACGCAGTATTTT.

The J gene is TRBJ2-5, the V gene TRBV9; TRBD2 matches 7 bases. CDR3 size: 13 residues. Germline CDR1 reads SGDLS; CDR2 reads YYNGEE. The V segment lost 4 bases and the J segment 4 bases; nucleotides outside the gene matches: 4. The CDR3 bases are TGTGCCAGCAGCCTCTGGGGGGGAGAGACCCAGTACTTC. It translates to CASSLWGGETQYF.

This clone ranks as large. The sample contains more than one DNA sequence encoding this CDR3. J is TRBJ2-3 and V is TRBV4-2, with 11 nucleotides matching TRBD2. The CDR3 extends over 14 amino acids. Trimming removed 5 bases from V and 6 bases from J; junction bases left unmatched: 4. The germline V gene has CDR1 LGHNA and CDR2 YNFKEQ. Here the CDR3 DNA reads TGTGCCAGCAGCAAGACTAGCGGGATCGATACGCAGTATTTT. It codes for CASSKTSGIDTQYF.

This clone was counted only a few times. This rearrangement joins TRBV19 to TRBJ2-7, with a tentative D call TRBD1 (6 bases). The CDR3 has 12 amino acids. Germline V lookup: CDR1 LNHDA, CDR2 SQIVND (reference sequence). The CDR3 is CAPQGPNYEQYF. The CDR3, as DNA: TGTGCTCCCCAGGGGCCCAACTACGAGCAGTACTTC.

The chain employs TRBV27 and TRBJ1-2; D remains ambiguous. The CDR3 loop spans 13 amino acids. Germline CDR1 MNHEY, CDR2 SMNVEV (reference sequence). V was shortened by 4 bases and J by 1 base, with 7 bases between the two germline ends. The CDR3 spells CASSSGFNYGYTF. The CDR3 nucleotides are TGTGCCAGCAGTTCGGGCTTTAACTATGGCTACACCTTC.

The chain links TRBV18 to TRBJ2-7, with 8 bases that match TRBD1. The CDR3 covers 14 residues. CDR1 is KGHSH and CDR2 is LQKENI in the germline V gene. Unmatched junction bases numbered 4, after V lost 6 bases and J lost 0 bases. CDR3 region: CASSGTGHSYEQYF. The DNA for the CDR3 is TGTGCCAGCTCCGGGACAGGTCACTCCTACGAGCAGTACTTC.

This chain uses TRBV27 with TRBJ2-1; D is unclear. CDR1 and CDR2 (germline): MNHEY, SMNVEV (reference sequence). Trimming shortened V by 5 bases and J by 7 bases, and 9 bases separated the two germline ends. CDR3 length: 12 amino acids. CDR3: CASSPGWNEQFF. Here the CDR3 DNA reads TGTGCCAGCAGTCCCGGATGGAATGAGCAGTTCTTC.

The chain recombines TRBV2 with TRBJ2-1; 9 bases align to TRBD2. CDR1 is SNHLY and CDR2 is FYNNEI in the germline V gene. J gave up 4 bases and V 4 bases, and 5 bases lay outside the gene matches. The CDR3 length is 15 residues. The CDR3: CASSGGTSIYNEQFF. The CDR3 DNA follows: TGTGCCAGCAGTGGAGGGACTAGCATATACAATGAGCAGTTCTTC.

This chain links TRBV19 with TRBJ2-7, with 10 bases matching TRBD2. This CDR3 contains 15 residues. Germline CDR1 LNHDA, CDR2 SQIVND (reference sequence). V gave up 6 bases and J gave up 3 bases; unmatched junction bases: 8. CDR3 region: CASRLAGESVYEQYF. The CDR3 DNA sequence: TGTGCCAGTAGGCTAGCGGGAGAGTCTGTCTACGAGCAGTACTTC.

The J gene is TRBJ2-7, the V gene TRBV7-9, with a possible D match to TRBD1 (6 bases). Trimming shortened V by 5 bases and J by 0 bases, and 17 bases separated the two germline ends. Germline V gene data show CDR1 as SEHNR and CDR2 as FQNEAQ (reference sequence). This CDR3 has 16 amino acids. CDR3 loop: CASSVLRDTSSYEQYF. The CDR3 DNA reads TGTGCCAGCAGCGTACTCCGGGACACCAGCTCCTACGAGCAGTACTTC.

The rearrangement uses TRBV10-2 and TRBJ1-1; 7 bases match TRBD1. Germline CDR1 WSHSY, CDR2 SAAADI. This CDR3 region has 13 residues. With V trimmed by 6 bases and J by 4 bases, 5 bases remained unmatched. The chain's CDR3 is CASRDTGATEAFF. The CDR3 nucleotides read TGCGCCAGCAGAGATACAGGGGCCACTGAAGCTTTCTTT.

The J gene is TRBJ2-1, the V gene TRBV27; D remains unclear. The germline gives CDR1 MNHEY, CDR2 SMNVEV (reference sequence). The CDR3 contains 16 residues. V lost 5 bases and J lost 6, with 20 bases in between. The CDR3 sequence is CASSPHPRHRINEQFF. The CDR3 nucleotides read TGTGCCAGCAGTCCCCACCCGAGACACCGGATCAATGAGCAGTTCTTC.

The chain is built from TRBV27 and TRBJ1-2; D gene unclear. Germline CDR1 MNHEY, CDR2 SMNVEV (reference sequence). The germline V and J ends were trimmed by 0 bases and 3 bases, with 17 bases remaining between them. The CDR3 is made up of 17 amino acids. This CDR3 reads CASSLSNGPRVDYGYTF. CDR3 DNA sequence: TGTGCCAGCAGTTTATCGAACGGGCCTCGGGTCGACTATGGCTACACCTTC.

The chain carries TRBV19 and TRBJ1-5; 8 nucleotides match TRBD1. The trim removed 6 bases at V and 0 bases at J, leaving 10 bases unmatched. Germline V gene lookup returns CDR1 LNHDA and CDR2 SQIVND (reference sequence). This CDR3 contains 17 residues. As DNA, the CDR3 is TGTGCCAGTAGGAGACAGGGGTCCACTCTTAGCAATCAGCCCCAGCATTTT. It is translated as CASRRQGSTLSNQPQHF.

As concerns this clone: The junction and the germline gene differ at one end; a read error may be behind it. J is TRBJ2-1 and V is TRBV7-3, with 8 bases aligning to TRBD2. Germline V lookup: CDR1 SGHTA, CDR2 FQGTGA. The CDR3 length is 14 residues. The CDR3 loop is CASSLTRAGGEQFF. The CDR3 bases are TGTGCCAGCAGCCTAACCCGGGCGGGGGGTGAGCAGTTCTTC.

V gene TRBV30 combines with J gene TRBJ2-5, with 10 positions matching TRBD1. V lost 7 bases, J lost 5 bases, and 7 bases stayed unmatched. Looked up from germline, CDR1 is GTSNPN and CDR2 is SVGIG (reference sequence). This CDR3 contains 13 residues. CDR3 in DNA: TGTGCCTTTCGGACAGGGGGTAGGGAGACCCAGTACTTC. This gives the protein CAFRTGGRETQYF.

V and J are TRBV5-1 and TRBJ2-7; the D gene is possibly TRBD2 (6 bases). The CDR3 has 15 amino acids. Per germline, CDR1 SGHRS and CDR2 YFSETQ. With 0 bases removed from V and 7 bases from J, the gap between germline ends came to 17 bases. The CDR3 sequence is CASSLAGTQLGEQYF. In nucleotides, the CDR3 is TGCGCCAGCAGCTTGGCCGGGACTCAGCTAGGAGAGCAGTACTTC.

This clone was observed a single time. V usage is TRBV19 and J usage is TRBJ1-3, with D uncertain. Germline CDR1 LNHDA, CDR2 SQIVND (reference sequence). The CDR3 extends over 15 amino acids. V dropped 4 bases and J dropped 2 bases, with 12 bases sitting between them. The CDR3 is CASSKRQPTGNTIYF. The CDR3, as DNA: TGTGCCAGTAGTAAGCGGCAGCCGACTGGAAACACCATATATTTT.

The chain is built from TRBV12-5 and TRBJ2-1; tentatively, D is TRBD1 or TRBD2 (6 bases each). Germline V gene lookup returns CDR1 LGHNT and CDR2 FRNRAP. The CDR3 spans 14 residues. V was clipped by 7 bases and J by 5 bases, with 15 bases between them. In DNA, the CDR3 is TGTGCTAGTGTAAAGGGGGAGGATGACAATGAGCAGTTCTTC. Translation gives CASVKGEDDNEQFF.

This clone is a singleton in its sample. The CDR3 protein is CASSPYYRTSGSGETQYF. CDR3 nucleotides: TGTGCCAGCTCACCTTATTACCGGACTAGCGGGAGTGGGGAGACCCAGTACTTC. The genes are TRBV18 and TRBJ2-5; TRBD2 agrees at 13 bases. With 3 bases clipped from V and 5 bases from J, the junction kept 12 bases outside the gene matches. This CDR3 has 18 residues. Germline CDR1 is KGHSH and CDR2 is LQKENI.

The CDR3: CASSLVFGTGGSYNEQFF. The CDR3 region has the DNA TGTGCCAGCAGCTTAGTTTTTGGGACAGGGGGCTCCTACAATGAGCAGTTCTTC. This rearrangement joins TRBV4-2 to TRBJ2-1; TRBD1 aligns across 11 bases. V gave up 5 bases and J gave up 0 bases; unmatched junction bases: 9. The CDR3 runs to 18 residues. Per germline, CDR1 LGHNA and CDR2 YNFKEQ.

In its sample, this clone was seen once. This sequence joins TRBV7-9 and TRBJ2-2, with D perhaps TRBD1 (6 bases). CDR1 and CDR2 (germline): SEHNR, FQNEAQ (reference sequence). The CDR3 sequence is 17 residues long. Trimming stripped 1 base from V and 1 base from J, with 13 bases between. The CDR3 bases are TGTGCCAGCAGCTTAGTAGTCCGGACAGAGAACACCGGGGAGCTGTTTTTT. It is translated as CASSLVVRTENTGELFF.

This chain uses TRBV9 with TRBJ1-1; no clear D. CDR1 and CDR2 (germline): SGDLS, YYNGEE. This CDR3 contains 13 residues. The V and J ends lost 4 bases and 5 bases respectively, with 12 bases between them. The chain's CDR3 is CASSPHGRTEAFF. The CDR3 nucleotides are TGTGCCAGCAGCCCCCACGGGCGTACTGAAGCTTTCTTT. Using reference TRBV9 and TRBJ1-1 for the parts outside the CDR3, the full variable domain is DSGVTQTPKHLITATGQRVTLRCSPRSGDLSVYWYQQSLDQGLQFLIQYYNGEERAKGNILERFSAQQFPDLHSELNLSSLELGDSALYFCASSPHGRTEAFFGQGTRLTVV.

This sequence joins TRBV28 and TRBJ2-7; D unclear. The germline gives CDR1 MDHEN, CDR2 SYDVKM. V was clipped by 1 base and J by 1 base, with 8 bases between them. CDR3 size: 14 residues. Here the CDR3 reads CASSLFPGSYEQYF. CDR3 coding DNA: TGTGCCAGCAGTTTATTTCCAGGATCCTACGAGCAGTACTTC.

The gene calls are TRBV27 and TRBJ2-7; possibly TRBD1 for D (6 bases). The CDR3 consists of 17 residues. Germline V gene sequence: CDR1 MNHEY, CDR2 SMNVEV (reference sequence). V was clipped by 4 bases and J by 1 base, with 20 bases between them. The CDR3 protein is CASSYRVTGKPSYEQYF. The CDR3 region has the DNA TGTGCCAGCAGTTACCGGGTCACAGGGAAACCATCCTACGAGCAGTACTTC.

CDR3 in DNA: TGCAGTGCTTACAGGGCCACTGAAGCTTTCTTT. Protein: CSAYRATEAFF. J is TRBJ1-1 and V is TRBV20-1, with a possible D match to TRBD1 (6 bases). V gave up 5 bases and J gave up 4 bases, with 8 bases separating them. From germline, CDR1 is DFQATT and CDR2 SNEGSKA (reference sequence). The CDR3 has 11 residues.

V gene TRBV5-6 combines with J gene TRBJ2-3, with unresolved D. The CDR3 runs to 15 residues. Trimming took 1 base from V and 8 from J, leaving 17 bases between them. Germline loops: CDR1 SGHDT, CDR2 YYEEEE. The CDR3 coding sequence is TGTGCCAGCAGCTTGCCGGTCATGGGTGATGCTACGCAGTATTTT. Translation: CASSLPVMGDATQYF.

This chain connects TRBV4-3 to TRBJ1-6; D call uncertain. CDR1 and CDR2 (germline): LGHNA, YSLEER. The CDR3 has 15 residues. V was pared by 4 bases and J by 10 bases, with 17 bases between. CDR3 nucleotide sequence: TGCGCCAGCAGCCTAAGTATAGGGAATAGCTCACCCCTCCACTTT. Its translation: CASSLSIGNSSPLHF.

This clone was detected only once. CDR3 nucleotide sequence: TGCGCCAGCAGCTTGGTTCCGGGGGAATACGAGCAGTACTTC. Its protein is CASSLVPGEYEQYF. This sequence joins TRBV5-1 and TRBJ2-7, with a weak D call TRBD2 (6 bases). Germline-derived CDR1 and CDR2 are SGHRS and YFSETQ. V lost 0 bases and J lost 4, with 11 bases in between. This CDR3 region has 14 residues.

The CDR3 region is CASSLEVYNEQFF. The DNA of the CDR3 is TGCGCCAGCAGCTTGGAAGTTTACAATGAGCAGTTCTTC. The rearrangement joins TRBV5-1 to TRBJ2-1, with D uncertain. The germline V gene has CDR1 SGHRS and CDR2 YFSETQ. Between the trimmed V and J ends, which lost 0 bases and 4 bases, there was a span of 5 bases. There are 13 residues in the CDR3.